This T cell receptor beta chain was observed in a study of blood T cells in healthy people across ages. Healthy Caucasians from Russia aged about 6 to 90 served as donors. The use of a sample-barcoded 5' primer and a J-beta primer mix characterized a second PCR of 7 to 11 cycles. MiXCR, applied by TCRdb to the 5' RACE reads, yields one record per CDR3 protein. The sample carries 1.2 million to 1.5 million distinct CDR3 sequences, roughly 59% recorded once. This clonotype was sampled from a man aged 18 to 30 in good health. The sample consisted of blood.

CDR3 amino acids: CASSVEQYYEQYF. The CDR3 coding sequence is TGTGCCAGCAGTGTGGAACAGTACTACGAGCAGTACTTC. V usage is TRBV6-1 and J usage is TRBJ2-7; D gene uncertain. The CDR3 totals 13 residues. V was cut by 4 bases and J by 3 bases, with 10 bases left in between. The germline V gene has CDR1 MNHNS and CDR2 SASEGT.